These 31 T cell receptor beta chains originate from one sample sequenced in a study of low-dose radiotherapy and immunotherapy resistance in tumors. TRAV- and TRBV-specific primers primed first-strand cDNA, covering alpha and beta chains. Using a constant-region primer together with a V-primer adapter, TCRs were subjected to around 20 PCR cycles of amplification. One entry per CDR3 protein, called by TCRdb with MiXCR from the reads. The data contain under 40,000 distinct CDR3 sequences, 49% of them seen just once; the ten biggest clones take up approximately 6%. Time point in this sample: after trial treatment. Indicated treatment: LDRT plus nivolumab, ipilimumab, low-dose cyclophosphamide and aspirin (RACIN trial). The source material was PBMCs, sampled after low-dose radiotherapy plus immunotherapy. These receptors were collected from a male donor with gallbladder cancer.

This clonotype is categorized as medium-sized. The V gene is TRBV19, the J gene TRBJ2-3, with no clear D. V shed 9 bases and J shed 1 base, with 23 bases lying between them. The CDR3 extends over 17 amino acids. CDR1 is LNHDA, CDR2 SQIVND, per germline (reference sequence). CDR3 coding DNA: TGTGCCAGCCGACCCAGGTGGTACGCCCCCGGCACAGATACGCAGTATTTT. Translating it yields CASRPRWYAPGTDTQYF.

The rearrangement uses TRBV10-3 and TRBJ1-6, with 9 bases aligning to TRBD1. The CDR3 contains 13 residues. Trimming took 4 bases from V and 8 from J; bases not matched to a gene: 0. Germline V lookup: CDR1 ENHRY, CDR2 SYGVKD. The CDR3: CAISGTGDSPLHF. DNA for the CDR3: TGTGCCATCAGTGGGACAGGGGATTCACCCCTCCACTTT.

The V and J genes are TRBV4-3 and TRBJ2-7; 8 nucleotides agree with TRBD2. The CDR3 is 16 residues long. Losses at the gene ends were 0 bases for V and 1 base for J; bases not matched to a gene: 5. CDR1 LGHNA and CDR2 YSLEER come from the germline V gene. The DNA for the CDR3 is TGCGCCAGCAGCCAAGATGGTAGCGGGACTTCCTACGAGCAGTACTTC. Protein: CASSQDGSGTSYEQYF.

CDR3 loop: CASSQVSSGFYEQYF. DNA of the CDR3: TGTGCCAGCAGCCAAGTTTCTAGCGGGTTCTACGAGCAGTACTTC. V usage is TRBV3-1 and J usage is TRBJ2-7; the match to TRBD2 covers 8 bases. The CDR3 runs 15 residues. After removal of 1 base from V and 3 bases from J, the junction contained 5 bases not matched to a gene. Germline V lookup: CDR1 LGHDT, CDR2 YNNKEL (reference sequence).

This clonotype has a handful of counts. The chain uses TRBV6-1 and TRBJ2-7, with 9 nucleotides matching TRBD2. Germline-derived CDR1 and CDR2 are MNHNS and SASEGT. This CDR3 is 15 amino acids long. Germline trimming cut 2 bases from V and 2 bases from J; bases unmatched to any gene: 4. Here the CDR3 reads CASSERSGGTYEQYF. The CDR3 DNA is TGTGCCAGCAGTGAACGGAGCGGGGGGACCTACGAGCAGTACTTC.

The chain combines TRBV11-2 with TRBJ2-5, with 8 bases that match TRBD2. The CDR3 extends over 15 amino acids. The junction had 12 bases not matched to a gene; V was cut back by 1 base and J by 11 bases. Germline V CDR1 and CDR2: SGHAT, FQNNGV. The CDR3 loop reads CASSLVAGGTYGQYF. The CDR3 bases are TGTGCCAGCAGCTTAGTTGCGGGGGGTACTTATGGGCAGTACTTC.

The rearrangement uses TRBV5-1 and TRBJ2-7; 12 bases line up with TRBD2. The CDR3 consists of 18 residues. Germline CDR1 is SGHRS and CDR2 is YFSETQ. V lost 1 base, J lost 3 bases, and 11 bases stayed unmatched. The CDR3: CASSLRLAGGPYIYEQYF. CDR3 nucleotide sequence: TGCGCCAGCAGCTTGAGGCTAGCGGGGGGGCCCTATATCTACGAGCAGTACTTC.

About this clonotype: This likely stems from a read error, as it lies one base from a far larger clone. The rearrangement links TRBV27 to TRBJ2-5; 9 bases agree with TRBD2. Germline CDR1 and CDR2: MNHEY and SMNVEV (reference sequence). Trimming cost V 10 bases and J 11 bases; bases outside gene matches: 17. The CDR3 totals 14 residues. The DNA for the CDR3 is TGTGCCACTACGCCGGGACTAGCCAACAATGAGCAGTACTTC. Translating gives CATTPGLANNEQYF.

This chain links TRBV6-2 or TRBV6-3 with TRBJ2-7, with 8 bases that match TRBD2. CDR1 MNHEY and CDR2 SVGEGT come from the germline V gene. CDR3 size: 15 residues. Unmatched junction bases numbered 9, after V lost 6 bases and J lost 2 bases. CDR3 sequence (DNA): TGTGCCAGCAGCAAAAGCGGGAGCGCCACCTACGAGCAGTACTTC. Translating gives CASSKSGSATYEQYF.

As to this clonotype: A read error is the likely source, as a far larger clone sits one nucleotide away. The chain joins TRBV6-6 to TRBJ2-1; no clear D. Trimming pared 0 bases from V and 10 bases from J, leaving 13 bases between. The CDR3 extends over 14 amino acids. Germline-derived CDR1 and CDR2 are MNHNY and SVGAGI (reference sequence). CDR3 sequence (DNA): TGTGCCAGCAGTTACTCGGGCGGTGCCTACGAGCAGTTCTTC. Translation: CASSYSGGAYEQFF.

V and J are TRBV5-5 and TRBJ1-1; perhaps TRBD1 as D (5 bases). Germline V gene data show CDR1 as SGHKS and CDR2 as YYEKEE (reference sequence). V was pared by 4 bases and J by 1 base, with 11 bases between. The CDR3 extends over 14 amino acids. In DNA form, the CDR3 reads TGTGCCAGCAGCCGAGGACAAAAGAACACTGAAGCTTTCTTT. It codes for CASSRGQKNTEAFF.

The chain is built from TRBV30 and TRBJ1-2; 10 bases are a match to TRBD1. Unmatched junction bases numbered 10, after V lost 0 bases and J lost 3 bases. The germline gives CDR1 GTSNPN, CDR2 SVGIG (reference sequence). CDR3 length: 17 residues. The CDR3 protein is CAWSVPSGQGIYYGYTF. The CDR3 DNA is TGTGCCTGGAGTGTCCCCTCGGGACAGGGGATTTACTATGGCTACACCTTC.

This clonotype is medium-sized within its sample. This chain connects TRBV11-2 to TRBJ2-1; D perhaps matches TRBD2 (6 bases). Deletions cut 2 bases from V and 8 bases from J, with 13 bases between. Germline V gene data show CDR1 as SGHAT and CDR2 as FQNNGV. This CDR3 contains 14 residues. CDR3 nucleotides: TGTGCCAGCAGCTTAATGATTGCTAGCGATGAGCAGTTCTTC. Its translation: CASSLMIASDEQFF.

The sample holds a few counts of this clonotype. A single base is all that separates this from a far larger clone, so a read error is likely. V is TRBV26 and J is TRBJ2-1; the D call in the table, TRBD2, was not verified against the DNA. TRBV26 is a pseudogene. CDR3 length: 14 residues. The DNA of the CDR3 is TGTGCCAGCCGACCTTCCAACCCCGCCTACGAGCAGTTCTTC. It codes for CASRPSNPAYEQFF.

The J gene is TRBJ2-7, the V gene TRBV7-3, with no clear D. CDR1 SGHTA and CDR2 FQGTGA come from the germline V gene. The V end was cut by 4 bases, the J end by 3 bases, with 4 bases between. The length of the CDR3 is 11 residues. CDR3 sequence: CASSSFYEQYF. The CDR3, as DNA: TGTGCCAGCAGCTCCTTCTACGAGCAGTACTTC.

In its sample, this clonotype ranks as medium-sized. The chain combines TRBV5-1 with TRBJ2-7; 7 bases fit TRBD1. V was clipped by 5 bases and J by 4 bases; unmatched bases: 6. The CDR3 spans 13 residues. Per the germline V gene, CDR1 is SGHRS and CDR2 is YFSETQ. The CDR3 here is CASSKQGTYEQYF. The CDR3 DNA reads as TGCGCCAGCAGTAAACAGGGGACGTACGAGCAGTACTTC.

This clonotype was seen a single time. The chain carries TRBV2 and TRBJ1-1; the D gene is possibly TRBD1 (6 bases). Trimming left V 7 bases short and J 10 bases short, with 19 bases between. The germline CDR1 and CDR2 sequences are SNHLY and FYNNEI. This CDR3 contains 13 residues. The CDR3 coding sequence is TGTGCCAGCAAGTCGGGGGCCGTTATATCAGCTTTCTTT. Its translation is CASKSGAVISAFF.

Concerning this clonotype itself: It differs at one base from a far larger clone, so likely a read error. V and J are TRBV29-1 and TRBJ2-1; tentative D call: TRBD2 (6 bases). This CDR3 is 11 amino acids long. The germline gives CDR1 SQVTM, CDR2 ANQGSEA. V gave up 6 bases and J gave up 10 bases, with 13 bases separating them. CDR3 loop: CSVGSRTEQFF. The CDR3, as DNA: TGCAGCGTCGGGAGCCGGACCGAGCAGTTCTTC.

This clonotype was picked up one time. J is TRBJ2-7 and V is TRBV12-3 or TRBV12-4; 7 bases are a match to TRBD1. V trimming: 6 bases; J trimming: 4 bases; junction bases outside the gene matches: 6. CDR3 length: 13 residues. The CDR3 region has the DNA TGTGCCAGCAGCCGCCCGGGACAGTACGAGCAGTACTTC. This sequence encodes CASSRPGQYEQYF.

The chain employs TRBV15 and TRBJ1-1; D is uncertain. Germline CDR1 reads LNHNV; CDR2 reads YYDKDF (reference sequence). V dropped 0 bases and J dropped 4 bases, with 12 bases sitting between them. CDR3 size: 15 residues. The CDR3 protein is CATSRERIGLTEAFF. The CDR3 DNA is TGTGCCACCAGCAGAGAACGTATCGGACTCACTGAAGCTTTCTTT.

The chain links TRBV28 to TRBJ2-7; 12 bases fit TRBD2. The germline V gene encodes CDR1 MDHEN and CDR2 SYDVKM. V trimming: 10 bases; J trimming: 4 bases; junction bases outside the gene matches: 8. The CDR3 spans 14 residues. Written as DNA, the CDR3 is TGTGCCACCGAGACTAGCGGGAGTGTGTACGAGCAGTACTTC. Protein product: CATETSGSVYEQYF. The complete variable domain, with remaining parts taken from reference TRBV28 and TRBJ2-7, reads DVKVTQSSRYLVKRTGEKVFLECVQDMDHENMFWYRQDPGLGLRLIYFSYDVKMKEKGDIPEGYSVSREKKERFSLILESASTNQTSMYLCATETSGSVYEQYFGPGTRLTVT.

The rearrangement uses TRBV4-3 and TRBJ2-1; D perhaps matches TRBD2 (6 bases). V lost 0 bases to trimming and J lost 1 base, with 10 bases between them. The CDR3 contains 16 residues. CDR1 is LGHNA and CDR2 is YSLEER in the germline V gene. CDR3 in amino acids: CASSQDSAGSYNEQFF. The CDR3 bases are TGCGCCAGCAGCCAAGATAGCGCGGGATCCTACAATGAGCAGTTCTTC.

Regarding this clonotype: A far more abundant clone sits one base away, making this likely a read error. V and J are TRBV9 and TRBJ2-1, with TRBD2 matching 14 bases. J was trimmed by 10 bases and V by 0 bases; bases with no gene match: 3. Germline V gene data show CDR1 as SGDLS and CDR2 as YYNGEE. This CDR3 is 15 amino acids long. The CDR3 nucleotides read TGTGCCAGCAGCGTAGAGGGACTAGCGGGAGACGAGCAGTTCTTC. Translating gives CASSVEGLAGDEQFF.

The V gene is TRBV12-3 or TRBV12-4, the J gene TRBJ2-3; tentatively, D is TRBD1 (6 bases). Trimming removed 5 bases from V and 2 bases from J, with 11 bases in between. This CDR3 has 14 residues. The CDR3 sequence is CASSEGHITDTQYF. Here the CDR3 DNA reads TGTGCCAGCAGTGAGGGACATATCACAGATACGCAGTATTTT.

J is TRBJ2-2 and V is TRBV7-8; D is unclear. The V gene's germline CDR1 is SGHVS and CDR2 FQNEAQ. V lost 2 bases, J lost 2 bases, and 18 bases lay in between. The CDR3 spans 18 residues. For the CDR3, the DNA is TGTGCCAGCAGCTTAATGCCGCTTGGCCGAGCTAACACCGGGGAGCTGTTTTTT. Amino acid sequence: CASSLMPLGRANTGELFF. The full variable domain, rest sourced from reference TRBV7-8 and TRBJ2-2, is GAGVSQSPRYKVAKRGQDVALRCDPISGHVSLFWYQQALGQGPEFLTYFQNEAQLDKSGLPSDRFFAERPEGSVSTLKIQRTQQEDSAVYLCASSLMPLGRANTGELFFGEGSRLTVL.

The chain carries TRBV5-8 and TRBJ2-7; possible D gene TRBD2, 6 bases. Germline-derived CDR1 and CDR2 are SGHTS and YDEGEE. The CDR3 spans 16 residues. The V end lost 5 bases, the J end lost 0 bases, and 18 bases lay between the germline ends. CDR3 in amino acids: CASSWALRGGSYEQYF. CDR3 sequence (DNA): TGTGCCAGCAGTTGGGCCCTGCGGGGCGGCTCCTACGAGCAGTACTTC.

The gene calls are TRBV6-8 and TRBJ2-7; the match to TRBD1 covers 7 bases. The CDR3 sequence is 13 residues long. Germline CDR1 reads MNHGY; CDR2 reads SAAAGT. After removal of 5 bases from V and 1 base from J, the junction contained 2 bases not matched to a gene. CDR3 sequence: CASSHRGSYEQYF. The DNA for the CDR3 is TGTGCCAGCAGTCACAGGGGATCCTACGAGCAGTACTTC.

This chain connects TRBV3-1 to TRBJ2-7, with D hard to call. Germline CDR1 reads LGHDT; CDR2 reads YNNKEL (reference sequence). V lost 4 bases to trimming and J lost 1 base, with 8 bases between them. This CDR3 contains 13 residues. CDR3 amino acids: CASSRGRSYEQYF. Here the CDR3 DNA reads TGTGCCAGCAGCCGGGGTCGTTCCTACGAGCAGTACTTC.

The rearrangement joins TRBV29-1 to TRBJ2-7; D is undetermined. Germline V gene data show CDR1 as SQVTM and CDR2 as ANQGSEA. The CDR3 totals 14 residues. Deletions cut 8 bases from V and 2 bases from J, with 19 bases between. The CDR3 loop reads CSTRGGRTTYEQYF. The CDR3 coding sequence is TGCAGCACCCGAGGTGGCAGGACCACCTACGAGCAGTACTTC.

On this clonotype: A far bigger clonotype differs at one base, so this is likely a read error. The CDR3 carries no conserved terminal phenylalanine or tryptophan, so it likely arises from a read error. It is unclear where the CDR3 begins or ends on the DNA, so no DNA is shown, and the CDR3 is as TCRdb lists it. The V and J genes are TRBV2 and TRBJ2-1; TRBD2 was called by the table and not checked on the DNA. CDR1 SNHLY and CDR2 FYNNEI come from the germline V gene. The CDR3 region is 13 residues in length, termini included. The CDR3 sequence: CASSRLLGSGEIY.

This clonotype occurred many times. The J gene is TRBJ2-1, the V gene TRBV20-1; 11 bases are shared with TRBD2. Germline CDR1 reads DFQATT; CDR2 reads SNEGSKA (reference sequence). The J segment lost 6 bases and the V segment lost 7 bases, leaving 11 bases of the junction unmatched. CDR3 length: 15 amino acids. CDR3 region: CSVDSSGGPFNEQFF. The CDR3 region has the DNA TGCAGTGTTGACTCTAGCGGGGGGCCCTTCAATGAGCAGTTCTTC.